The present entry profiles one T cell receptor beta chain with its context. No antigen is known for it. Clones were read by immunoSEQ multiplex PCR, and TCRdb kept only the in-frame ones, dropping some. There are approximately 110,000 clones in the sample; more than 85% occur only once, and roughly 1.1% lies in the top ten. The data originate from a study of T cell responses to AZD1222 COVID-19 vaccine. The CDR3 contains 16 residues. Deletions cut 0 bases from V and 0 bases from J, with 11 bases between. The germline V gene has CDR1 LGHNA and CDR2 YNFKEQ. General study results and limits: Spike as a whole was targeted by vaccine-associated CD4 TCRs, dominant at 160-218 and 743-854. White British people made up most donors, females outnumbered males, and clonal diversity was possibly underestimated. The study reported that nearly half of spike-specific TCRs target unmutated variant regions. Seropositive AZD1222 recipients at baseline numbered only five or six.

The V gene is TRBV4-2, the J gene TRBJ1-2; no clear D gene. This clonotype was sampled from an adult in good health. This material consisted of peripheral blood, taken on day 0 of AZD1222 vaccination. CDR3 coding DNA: TGTGCCAGCAGCCAAGAGGCCCGAAGAGCTAACTATGGCTACACCTTC. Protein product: CASSQEARRANYGYTF.